The clone carrying this T cell receptor beta chain has only a few counts. Its antigen is not identified. TCRdb called the reads again in MiXCR, with one record for every CDR3 protein. The sample includes 71,000 or so distinct CDR3 sequences, about 20% of them seen just once. The data stem from a study of T cell repertoires in cytomegalovirus infection. Whole-study findings and limits: The ex vivo response was dominated by HLA-C-restricted CMV-specific TCR beta clonotypes.

CDR3 length: 13 amino acids. Germline-derived CDR1 and CDR2 are SGHTA and FQGNSA. Trimming removed 6 bases at V and 2 bases at J, with 11 bases between. The receptor was isolated from a human donor in good health (CMV status not recorded). Some clones in this sample may be carry-over from other donors' samples. Sequences were derived from CD8+ T cells from cultured PBMCs, sampled from culture after CMV antigen stimulation. The chain combines TRBV7-2 with TRBJ2-7; D possibly corresponds to TRBD1 (5 bases). CDR3 loop: CASSLTAAYEQYF. DNA of the CDR3: TGTGCCAGCAGTCTGACAGCAGCCTACGAGCAGTACTTC.